This T cell receptor (beta chain) came from a study of sequential checkpoint blockade in melanoma. Study context: Each arm's sequence ended with maintenance nivolumab.

The germline V gene encodes CDR1 LGHNA and CDR2 YSLEER. The junction had 4 bases not matched to a gene; V was cut back by 0 bases and J by 3 bases. This CDR3 has 15 amino acids. Libraries were prepared by immunoSEQ multiplex PCR; TCRdb keeps only in-frame clonotypes and omits some of them. This sample yields roughly 20,000 clones, of which just over 70% are seen a single time; about 10% belongs to the top ten. This clone was counted a single time. Described treatment: randomized to nivolumab then ipilimumab (arm A) or the reverse (arm B). No patient had prior DNA-damaging chemotherapy. PBMC sorting kept live CD3+CD8+ cells without CD19 or CD56.

This TCR derives from a human donor with melanoma. V is TRBV4-3 and J is TRBJ2-7, with 8 bases identical to TRBD2. Sequenced material: CD8+ T cells sorted from blood (inferred from file names), taken from a patient given nivolumab and ipilimumab in sequence. DNA of the CDR3: TGCGCCAGCAGCCAAGATGCAAGCGGGGGCTACGAGCAGTACTTC. It encodes CASSQDASGGYEQYF.